The 12 T cell receptor beta chains below were found in one sample sequenced in a study of cytomegalovirus exposure and HLA in healthy donors. Both 60 Vbeta primers and 13 Jbeta primers went into the PCR. Sequenced by immunoSEQ multiplex PCR; TCRdb stores in-frame clones only, minus some. The table has tens of thousands of clones, around three quarters seen once. Source material: PBMCs. The receptors were sampled from a man in his fifties or sixties in good health and CMV-seronegative.

The DNA of the CDR3 is TGTGCCAGCTCACCAGCCGGGAATGACTCTGGAAACACCATATATTTT. As protein: CASSPAGNDSGNTIYF. The J gene is TRBJ1-3, the V gene TRBV18; D unresolved. The CDR3 is 16 residues long. Germline V lookup: CDR1 KGHSH, CDR2 LQKENI. The V gene lost 2 bases and the J gene lost 0 bases, with 11 bases spanning the gap.

This clone has only a few counts. The J gene is TRBJ2-7, the V gene TRBV21-1; the table names TRBD2, a call not compared with the DNA. TRBV21-1 is a pseudogene locus. The CDR3 is made up of 13 amino acids. CDR3 sequence: CASSIQEGYEQYF. As DNA, the CDR3 is TGTGCCAGCAGCATCCAAGAGGGCTACGAGCAGTACTTC.

This clone was counted a few times. This rearrangement joins TRBV30 to TRBJ2-7; 8 nucleotides align to TRBD1. The CDR3 runs 14 residues. The V gene's germline CDR1 is GTSNPN and CDR2 SVGIG (reference sequence). V shed 2 bases, J shed 5 bases, and the junction held 8 bases outside the gene matches. CDR3 sequence reads: CAWSRQGIWDEQYF. Written as DNA, the CDR3 is TGTGCCTGGAGTAGACAGGGGATCTGGGACGAGCAGTACTTC.

The chain is built from TRBV5-4 and TRBJ2-4, with 13 bases fitting TRBD2. CDR3 length equals 18 residues. Looked up from germline, CDR1 is SGHNT and CDR2 is YYREEE (reference sequence). The ends lost 5 bases at V and 0 bases at J; junction bases unmatched: 8. CDR3 in amino acids: CASRRTSGSQLAKNIQYF. Here the CDR3 DNA reads TGTGCCAGCAGGCGGACTAGCGGGAGCCAATTAGCCAAAAACATTCAGTACTTC.

In its sample, this clone was seen once. The rearrangement uses TRBV21-1 and TRBJ1-5; TRBD1, the table's D call, was not compared with the DNA. TRBV21-1 is tagged as a pseudogene. CDR3 length: 17 residues. CDR3: CAIPGPANIYSNQPQHF. In DNA form, the CDR3 reads TGTGCCATCCCAGGGCCGGCCAATATCTATAGCAATCAGCCCCAGCATTTT.

V and J are TRBV7-9 and TRBJ2-1; 12 bases agree with TRBD2. V shed 5 bases and J 5 bases; nucleotides not matched to a gene: 4. CDR1 is SEHNR, CDR2 FQNEAQ, per germline (reference sequence). This CDR3 contains 15 residues. The CDR3 here is CASSGGLAGNNEQFF. In DNA form, the CDR3 reads TGTGCCAGCAGCGGTGGACTAGCGGGAAACAATGAGCAGTTCTTC. Variable domain in full (rest from reference TRBV7-9 and TRBJ2-1): DTGVSQNPRHKITKRGQNVTFRCDPISEHNRLYWYRQTLGQGPEFLTYFQNEAQLEKSRLLSDRFSAERPKGSFSTLEIQRTEQGDSAMYLCASSGGLAGNNEQFFGPGTRLTVL.

The chain combines TRBV7-2 with TRBJ1-6; 8 bases are shared with TRBD1. The junction had 9 bases not matched to a gene; V was cut back by 8 bases and J by 9 bases. The length of the CDR3 is 14 residues. Germline lookup yields CDR1 SGHTA and CDR2 FQGNSA. In DNA form, the CDR3 reads TGTGCCAGCTTTCGGACAGGGTCATCTTCACCCCTCCACTTT. It translates to CASFRTGSSSPLHF.

This sequence joins TRBV6-6 and TRBJ1-3; D remains ambiguous. The V gene lost 4 bases and the J gene lost 3 bases, with 13 bases spanning the gap. The CDR3 covers 15 residues. Germline CDR1 MNHNY, CDR2 SVGAGI (reference sequence). CDR3 DNA sequence: TGTGCCAGCAGTTCTGCGGGTTTAGGTGGAAACACCATATATTTT. Protein sequence: CASSSAGLGGNTIYF.

This chain joins TRBV27 and TRBJ2-1; a weak D match, TRBD1 (6 bases). From germline, CDR1 is MNHEY and CDR2 SMNVEV (reference sequence). This CDR3 contains 15 residues. Trimming took 0 bases from V and 6 from J, leaving 12 bases between them. The CDR3 DNA is TGTGCCAGCAGTTTATCGTGGGGGCCCGGCAATGAGCAGTTCTTC. As protein: CASSLSWGPGNEQFF.

The J gene is TRBJ1-5, the V gene TRBV4-1, with 7 bases fitting TRBD1. The CDR3 extends over 16 amino acids. Trimming removed 6 bases from V and 0 bases from J; junction bases left unmatched: 8. CDR1 and CDR2 (germline): MGHRA, YSYEKL. CDR3 residues: CASRDRLRRSNQPQHF. In DNA form, the CDR3 reads TGCGCCAGCAGGGACAGGCTGCGTCGTAGCAATCAGCCCCAGCATTTT.

The chain has TRBV5-1 and TRBJ2-5; D perhaps matches TRBD1 (7 bases). The CDR3 has 18 amino acids. V lost 0 bases and J lost 1, with 19 bases in between. Germline V gives CDR1 SGHRS, CDR2 YFSETQ. CDR3 residues: CASSLGLRQGGLQETQYF. The CDR3 coding sequence is TGCGCCAGCAGCTTGGGTTTGAGGCAGGGGGGACTCCAAGAGACCCAGTACTTC.

The rearrangement links TRBV28 to TRBJ2-7; 7 bases map to TRBD2. The CDR3 covers 15 residues. CDR1 and CDR2 from the germline V gene are MDHEN and SYDVKM. The V gene end was trimmed by 3 bases and the J gene end by 7 bases; junction bases not matched to a gene: 12. As DNA, the CDR3 is TGTGCCAGCAGTTTGGTCGGCCAGGGAGGGAATGAGCAGTACTTC. It specifies CASSLVGQGGNEQYF.